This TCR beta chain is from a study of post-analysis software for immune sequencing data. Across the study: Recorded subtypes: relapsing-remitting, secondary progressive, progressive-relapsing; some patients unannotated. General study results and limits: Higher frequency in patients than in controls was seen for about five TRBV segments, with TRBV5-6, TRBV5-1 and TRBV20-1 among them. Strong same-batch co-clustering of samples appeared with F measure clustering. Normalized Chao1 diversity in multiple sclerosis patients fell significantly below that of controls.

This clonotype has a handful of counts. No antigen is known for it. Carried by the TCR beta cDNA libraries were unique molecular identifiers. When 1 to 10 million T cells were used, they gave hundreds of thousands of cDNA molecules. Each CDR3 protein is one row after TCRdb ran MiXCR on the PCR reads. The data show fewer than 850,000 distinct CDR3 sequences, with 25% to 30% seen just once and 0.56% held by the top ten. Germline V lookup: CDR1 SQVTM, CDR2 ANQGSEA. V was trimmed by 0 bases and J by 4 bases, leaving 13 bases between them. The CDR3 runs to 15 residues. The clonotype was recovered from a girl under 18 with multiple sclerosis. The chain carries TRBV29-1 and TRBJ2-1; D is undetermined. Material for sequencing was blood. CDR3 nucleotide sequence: TGCAGCGTTGAAGATTTAAGGCAGGTATACAATGAGCAGTTCTTC. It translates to CSVEDLRQVYNEQFF.